Below, 26 T cell receptor beta chains from the same sample are listed, as sequenced in a study of blood T cell repertoires in COVID-19. Some clones are missing from TCRdb's copy, which holds only in-frame ones; the method was immunoSEQ multiplex PCR. The table has about 230,000 clones, 75% to 85% seen once. Sequenced input: peripheral blood. The receptors derive from a woman older than 75 with COVID-19, enrolled during active disease.

This rearrangement joins TRBV4-2 to TRBJ2-3, with D perhaps TRBD1 (5 bases). The CDR3 is 14 amino acids. The ends were cut back, 0 bases at V and 5 bases at J, with 9 bases in the middle. From germline, CDR1 is LGHNA and CDR2 YNFKEQ. The CDR3 DNA follows: TGTGCCAGCAGCCAAGATGATCAGGGAGATACGCAGTATTTT. Translation: CASSQDDQGDTQYF.

The chain combines TRBV5-1 with TRBJ2-6; TRBD1 is a possible D gene (5 bases). CDR3 length equals 19 residues. V lost 2 bases and J 3 bases, leaving 21 bases between the germline ends. Germline assignment: CDR1 SGHRS and CDR2 YFSETQ. CDR3 sequence (DNA): TGCGCCAGCAGCTTAAGGGGTGGACCCACGGCAAGTGGGGCCAACGTCCTGACTTTC. This translates into CASSLRGGPTASGANVLTF.

The chain joins TRBV28 to TRBJ2-3; tentative D call: TRBD1 (6 bases). Germline CDR1 MDHEN, CDR2 SYDVKM. V lost 2 bases and J 3 bases, leaving 24 bases between the germline ends. This CDR3 comprises 19 residues. Written as DNA, the CDR3 is TGTGCCAGCAGTTTACCGACAGGAAGGCCCTCCCAGGGGACAGATACGCAGTATTTT. Its protein is CASSLPTGRPSQGTDTQYF.

This rearrangement joins TRBV5-8 to TRBJ2-6; D is perhaps TRBD2 (6 bases). Germline CDR1 and CDR2: SGHTS and YDEGEE. The CDR3 covers 17 residues. The V end lost 2 bases, the J end lost 0 bases, and 12 bases lay between the germline ends. The CDR3 coding sequence is TGTGCCAGCAGCTTCATGGGACTTCTCTCTGGGGCCAACGTCCTGACTTTC. It yields the protein CASSFMGLLSGANVLTF. Variable domain in full (rest from reference TRBV5-8 and TRBJ2-6): EAGVTQSPTHLIKTRGQQATLRCSPISGHTSVYWYQQALGLGLQFLLWYDEGEERNRGNFPPRFSGRQFPNYSSELNVNALELEDSALYLCASSFMGLLSGANVLTFGAGSRLTVL.

A few counts support this clone. This rearrangement joins TRBV7-8 to TRBJ2-7; TRBD1 matches 7 bases. Germline-derived CDR1 and CDR2 are SGHVS and FQNEAQ. This CDR3 has 13 residues. V trimming: 4 bases; J trimming: 9 bases; junction bases outside the gene matches: 9. CDR3 sequence reads: CASSSTTGLGQYF. CDR3 bases: TGTGCCAGCAGCTCGACGACAGGGCTCGGGCAGTACTTC.

V and J are TRBV18 and TRBJ2-3; D gene uncertain. The germline CDR1 and CDR2 sequences are KGHSH and LQKENI. V was clipped by 3 bases and J by 6 bases, with 10 bases between them. The CDR3 loop spans 13 amino acids. The CDR3 loop reads CASSPQWADTQYF. DNA of the CDR3: TGTGCCAGCTCACCTCAATGGGCCGATACGCAGTATTTT.

The chain employs TRBV5-4 and TRBJ2-3; the match to TRBD2 covers 11 bases. The CDR3 loop spans 15 amino acids. After removal of 2 bases from V and 6 bases from J, the junction contained 5 bases not matched to a gene. CDR1 SGHNT and CDR2 YYREEE come from the germline V gene (reference sequence). DNA of the CDR3: TGTGCCAGCAGCTTAACTAGCGGGAGCGAGGATACGCAGTATTTT. Protein sequence: CASSLTSGSEDTQYF.

The chain carries TRBV19 and TRBJ2-1; 9 bases are shared with TRBD1. Germline V gene data show CDR1 as LNHDA and CDR2 as SQIVND (reference sequence). V lost 5 bases, J lost 6 bases, and 8 bases stayed unmatched. The CDR3 spans 15 residues. CDR3: CASSARDRAFNEQFF. The DNA for the CDR3 is TGTGCCAGTAGTGCGAGGGACAGGGCCTTCAATGAGCAGTTCTTC.

The genes are TRBV2 and TRBJ1-1; D gene ambiguous. With 6 bases removed from V and 5 bases from J, the gap between germline ends came to 10 bases. Germline CDR1 is SNHLY and CDR2 is FYNNEI. This CDR3 region has 12 residues. The CDR3 spells CASRELSTEAFF. The DNA for the CDR3 is TGTGCCAGCAGGGAGCTAAGTACTGAAGCTTTCTTT.

V usage is TRBV20-1 and J usage is TRBJ2-3; 13 nucleotides agree with TRBD2. The CDR3 length is 15 residues. Germline V gives CDR1 DFQATT, CDR2 SNEGSKA (reference sequence). V lost 3 bases and J lost 3; bases outside the gene matches: 3. In DNA, the CDR3 is TGCAGTGCTAGTGCACTAGCGGGAGGGACAGATACGCAGTATTTT. Translating gives CSASALAGGTDTQYF.

V and J are TRBV5-4 and TRBJ2-1, with 7 bases identical to TRBD2. Germline loops: CDR1 SGHNT, CDR2 YYREEE (reference sequence). The J segment lost 0 bases and the V segment lost 4 bases, leaving 4 bases of the junction unmatched. The CDR3 is made up of 15 amino acids. In DNA, the CDR3 is TGTGCCAGCAGCATCAGCGGGGCCTCCTACAATGAGCAGTTCTTC. Translation gives CASSISGASYNEQFF.

The gene calls are TRBV2 and TRBJ1-4, with 8 bases identical to TRBD1. Germline-derived CDR1 and CDR2 are SNHLY and FYNNEI. Trimming removed 5 bases from V and 4 bases from J; junction bases left unmatched: 9. This CDR3 comprises 16 residues. The CDR3 bases are TGTGCCAGCAGTTTGGACAGGGCGTCCCTTAATGAAAAACTGTTTTTT. Translation gives CASSLDRASLNEKLFF.

The CDR3 loop reads CASSSDRANSPLHF. The CDR3 region has the DNA TGTGCCAGCAGTTCGGACAGGGCTAATTCACCCCTCCACTTT. The V gene is TRBV25-1, the J gene TRBJ1-6; 8 bases are shared with TRBD1. V trimming: 5 bases; J trimming: 6 bases; junction bases outside the gene matches: 3. The CDR3 sequence is 14 residues long. Germline V gene data show CDR1 as MGHDK and CDR2 as SYGVNS.

The rearrangement uses TRBV18 and TRBJ2-2; possible D gene TRBD1, 6 bases. Germline CDR1 KGHSH, CDR2 LQKENI. V lost 2 bases to trimming and J lost 5 bases, with 12 bases between them. The CDR3 length is 15 residues. Here the CDR3 DNA reads TGTGCCAGCTCACCAAGGCCCCAGGGGACCGGGGAGCTGTTTTTT. It encodes CASSPRPQGTGELFF.

The table lists this clone with a count of one. This rearrangement joins TRBV2 to TRBJ1-2; D possibly corresponds to TRBD1 (6 bases). The CDR3 has 14 amino acids. Germline CDR1 SNHLY, CDR2 FYNNEI. Trimming took 5 bases from V and 0 from J, leaving 10 bases between them. CDR3 amino acids: CASSRDTANYGYTF. The CDR3 nucleotides are TGTGCCAGCAGTCGGGACACAGCTAACTATGGCTACACCTTC.

The rearrangement uses TRBV7-9 and TRBJ2-7, with 9 bases matching TRBD2. With 4 bases clipped from V and 2 bases from J, the junction kept 0 bases outside the gene matches. This CDR3 spans 13 amino acids. The germline gives CDR1 SEHNR, CDR2 FQNEAQ (reference sequence). This CDR3 reads CASSSSGTYEQYF. Here the CDR3 DNA reads TGTGCCAGCAGCTCTAGCGGGACCTACGAGCAGTACTTC. The full variable domain, completed using reference TRBV7-9 and TRBJ2-7, is DTGVSQNPRHKITKRGQNVTFRCDPISEHNRLYWYRQTLGQGPEFLTYFQNEAQLEKSRLLSDRFSAERPKGSFSTLEIQRTEQGDSAMYLCASSSSGTYEQYFGPGTRLTVT.

Remarks on this clone: One junction end disagrees with the germline gene, perhaps due to a read error. The chain employs TRBV24-1 and TRBJ1-2; 7 nucleotides match TRBD1. In germline, CDR1 is KGHDR, CDR2 SFDVKD. The CDR3 has 14 amino acids. The CDR3 sequence: CATSDVDRAYGYTF. The DNA for the CDR3 is TGTGCCACCAGTGATGTTGACAGGGCCTATGGCTACACTTTC.

The chain combines TRBV19 with TRBJ1-1, with 7 bases matching TRBD1. Germline V lookup: CDR1 LNHDA, CDR2 SQIVND (reference sequence). The CDR3 is made up of 14 amino acids. V shed 3 bases, J shed 5 bases, and the junction held 6 bases outside the gene matches. CDR3 sequence reads: CASSIEGAGTEAFF. For the CDR3, the DNA is TGTGCCAGTAGTATCGAGGGGGCTGGTACTGAAGCTTTCTTT.

The chain recombines TRBV20-1 with TRBJ2-7; 9 nucleotides align to TRBD2. The ends lost 3 bases at V and 5 bases at J; junction bases unmatched: 5. Germline CDR1 is DFQATT and CDR2 is SNEGSKA (reference sequence). The CDR3 totals 13 residues. CDR3 nucleotide sequence: TGCAGTGCTAGTGGTAGCGGGAGAAACGAGCAGTACTTC. The encoded protein is CSASGSGRNEQYF.

The chain is built from TRBV6-2 or TRBV6-3 and TRBJ2-4, with TRBD2 as a possible D gene (6 bases). In germline, CDR1 is MNHEY, CDR2 SVGEGT. V was cut by 0 bases and J by 2 bases, with 8 bases left in between. The CDR3 runs to 15 residues. Written as DNA, the CDR3 is TGTGCCAGCAGTTACTCGACTAGTCCCAAAAACATTCAGTACTTC. Protein product: CASSYSTSPKNIQYF.

The gene calls are TRBV6-2 or TRBV6-3 and TRBJ1-2; 7 bases map to TRBD1. This CDR3 comprises 14 residues. Germline CDR1 and CDR2: MNHEY and SVGEGT. V dropped 5 bases and J dropped 4; count of bases not matched to a gene: 7. The CDR3 nucleotides read TGTGCCAGCAGTACCCAGGGGGGAGGCTATGGCTACACCTTC. Its protein product is CASSTQGGGYGYTF.

This clone appeared a single time. The rearrangement joins TRBV3-1 (or the pseudogene TRBV3-2) to TRBJ2-1; the match to TRBD1 covers 11 bases. The CDR3 contains 15 residues. Germline CDR1 and CDR2: LGHDT and YNNKEL (reference sequence). With 4 bases clipped from V and 8 bases from J, the junction kept 7 bases outside the gene matches. The CDR3 protein is CASSLPGQGEYEQFF. The DNA of the CDR3 is TGTGCCAGCAGCCTACCGGGACAGGGGGAGTATGAGCAGTTCTTC.

This sequence joins TRBV12-3 or TRBV12-4 and TRBJ2-1; D is perhaps TRBD1 (5 bases). Trimming cost V 3 bases and J 8 bases, with 11 bases left between them. The length of the CDR3 is 13 residues. CDR3 sequence: CASSLGLTDEQFF. CDR3 in DNA: TGTGCCAGCAGTTTGGGGCTCACCGATGAGCAGTTCTTC.

Worth noting for this clone: Other DNA sequences in the same sample also yield this CDR3. The chain links TRBV12-3 or TRBV12-4 to TRBJ1-5, with D unresolved. Trimming took off 5 bases at V and 4 bases at J, with 9 bases between the two ends. There are 13 residues in the CDR3. The CDR3 DNA follows: TGTGCCAGCAGTCTGGCAGATAATCAGCCCCAGCATTTT. Encoded protein: CASSLADNQPQHF.

V usage is TRBV30 and J usage is TRBJ2-4, with a possible D match to TRBD2 (5 bases). Germline CDR1 is GTSNPN and CDR2 is SVGIG (reference sequence). Trimming took off 8 bases at V and 4 bases at J, with 9 bases between the two ends. This CDR3 comprises 11 residues. The CDR3 sequence is CARRDKNIQYF. CDR3 sequence (DNA): TGTGCCCGCCGGGATAAAAACATTCAGTACTTC.

The rearrangement uses TRBV6-5 and TRBJ2-7; perhaps TRBD1 as D (6 bases). CDR3 length: 15 amino acids. Germline CDR1 MNHEY, CDR2 SVGAGI. Trimming stripped 5 bases from V and 6 bases from J, with 20 bases between. The DNA for the CDR3 is TGTGCCAGCAGTACCCACTCCACCACAGGGTCCGAGCAGTACTTC. Translation gives CASSTHSTTGSEQYF.